One sample yielded the 28 T cell receptor beta chains listed below, sequenced in a study of CD8+ T cells in alopecia areata. Extracted from the samples, RNA was reverse transcribed into cDNA to serve as the sequencing template. The repertoire was sequenced with immunoSEQ multiplex PCR; TCRdb's copy has only in-frame clones and lacks some. This sample has about 190,000 clones, with 55% to 70% found just once. Treatment described: oral pan-JAK inhibitor, 5-10 mg twice daily. This specimen was CD4+ T cells sorted from blood, taken at week 4, from a patient treated with tofacitinib. The origin of the receptors is a human donor with alopecia areata.

The chain couples TRBV29-1 to TRBJ2-6; D is unclear. The V end was cut by 3 bases, the J end by 0 bases, with 12 bases between. From germline, CDR1 is SQVTM and CDR2 ANQGSEA. This CDR3 has 16 residues. The CDR3 DNA reads TGCAGCGTTGAGCTGGCGGAGAGCTCTGGGGCCAACGTCCTGACTTTC. Protein product: CSVELAESSGANVLTF.

This chain links TRBV28 with TRBJ1-1; D gene uncertain. The CDR3 spans 15 residues. Deletions cut 3 bases from V and 0 bases from J, with 11 bases between. CDR1 is MDHEN and CDR2 is SYDVKM in the germline V gene. CDR3 sequence (DNA): TGTGCCAGCAGTTTGGCGGGTAGAGTGAACACTGAAGCTTTCTTT. This gives the protein CASSLAGRVNTEAFF.

This chain uses TRBV28 with TRBJ2-3; TRBD1 matches at 9 bases. Germline trimming cut 6 bases from V and 4 bases from J; bases unmatched to any gene: 11. The V gene's germline CDR1 is MDHEN and CDR2 SYDVKM. CDR3 size: 16 residues. The CDR3 DNA reads TGTGCCAGCAGATATCCCGGGACAGGGAAATCAGATACGCAGTATTTT. Encoded protein: CASRYPGTGKSDTQYF.

The chain links TRBV30 to TRBJ2-7, with 7 bases lining up with TRBD1. Per the germline V gene, CDR1 is GTSNPN and CDR2 is SVGIG (reference sequence). This CDR3 comprises 15 residues. Trimming cost V 0 bases and J 4 bases; bases outside gene matches: 9. The CDR3 nucleotides read TGTGCCTGGAGTGTGGTACAGGGGCTCTGGTACGAGCAGTACTTC. Translated, it gives CAWSVVQGLWYEQYF.

The CDR3 DNA sequence: TGTGCCAGCAGTTTATCGCTAGCGGGGTTTACGGAGCAGTACTTC. Translated: CASSLSLAGFTEQYF. This chain connects TRBV27 to TRBJ2-7; 9 nucleotides align to TRBD2. The CDR3 has 15 amino acids. J gave up 7 bases and V 0 bases, and 7 bases lay outside the gene matches. The V gene's germline CDR1 is MNHEY and CDR2 SMNVEV (reference sequence).

This sequence joins TRBV7-2 and TRBJ2-2, with a tentative D call TRBD1 (5 bases). V dropped 2 bases and J dropped 6 bases, with 13 bases sitting between them. Germline assignment: CDR1 SGHTA and CDR2 FQGNSA. This CDR3 is built from 15 residues. Here the CDR3 reads CASSLQGPGSGELFF. CDR3 in DNA: TGTGCCAGCAGCTTACAGGGCCCTGGGTCCGGGGAGCTGTTTTTT.

The table lists this clone with a few counts. The chain uses TRBV29-1 and TRBJ2-1; 7 positions match TRBD2. The ends lost 4 bases at V and 5 bases at J; junction bases unmatched: 5. The CDR3 spans 13 residues. CDR1 is SQVTM, CDR2 ANQGSEA, per germline. CDR3 region: CSVVRLADNEQFF. CDR3 bases: TGCAGCGTTGTGAGGCTAGCGGACAATGAGCAGTTCTTC.

The chain couples TRBV4-1 to TRBJ2-5, with TRBD2 identical over 7 bases. V dropped 4 bases and J dropped 3; count of bases not matched to a gene: 2. The CDR3 has 13 residues. Germline assignment: CDR1 MGHRA and CDR2 YSYEKL. CDR3 nucleotide sequence: TGCGCCAGCAGCCTCGGACTAGAAGAGACCCAGTACTTC. Translating it yields CASSLGLEETQYF.

The chain uses TRBV6-5 and TRBJ2-2; perhaps TRBD2 as D (5 bases). This CDR3 is built from 13 residues. Trimming cost V 5 bases and J 4 bases, with 8 bases left between them. CDR1 and CDR2 (germline): MNHEY, SVGAGI. CDR3 amino acids: CASSSGTTGELFF. CDR3 in DNA: TGTGCCAGCAGTAGCGGAACCACCGGGGAGCTGTTTTTT.

The chain employs TRBV6-1 and TRBJ2-7, with 13 bases aligning to TRBD2. Germline values: CDR1 MNHNS, CDR2 SASEGT. V gave up 3 bases and J gave up 5 bases; unmatched junction bases: 7. The CDR3 covers 16 residues. CDR3 in amino acids: CASSDERLAGGDEQYF. The DNA for the CDR3 is TGTGCCAGCAGTGACGAGAGACTAGCGGGAGGTGACGAGCAGTACTTC.

The chain combines TRBV11-2 with TRBJ1-1; D call uncertain. This CDR3 has 15 amino acids. Germline CDR1 reads SGHAT; CDR2 reads FQNNGV. The V and J ends lost 2 bases and 0 bases respectively, with 10 bases between them. The CDR3, as DNA: TGTGCCAGCAGCTTAAGAGGAGGTTTGAACACTGAAGCTTTCTTT. Protein product: CASSLRGGLNTEAFF.

V usage is TRBV18 and J usage is TRBJ2-4, with D unclear. Trimming shortened V by 3 bases and J by 15 bases, and 15 bases separated the two germline ends. The CDR3 runs to 12 residues. Germline V gene data show CDR1 as KGHSH and CDR2 as LQKENI. CDR3 in DNA: TGTGCCAGCTCACCCGACCCACTCTACAGGTACTTC. Translated, it gives CASSPDPLYRYF. The full variable domain, rest sourced from reference TRBV18 and TRBJ2-4, is NAGVMQNPRHLVRRRGQEARLRCSPMKGHSHVYWYRQLPEEGLKFMVYLQKENIIDESGMPKERFSAEFPKEGPSILRIQQVVRGDSAAYFCASSPDPLYRYFGAGTRLSVL.

This clone occurred once. V usage is TRBV28 and J usage is TRBJ2-7; D tentatively reads TRBD1 or TRBD2 (6 bases each). Trimming pared 8 bases from V and 6 bases from J, leaving 23 bases between. Germline CDR1 and CDR2: MDHEN and SYDVKM. The CDR3 is 15 residues long. This CDR3 reads CASGRGSGGGLEQYF. The CDR3 DNA reads TGTGCCAGCGGAAGGGGCAGCGGTGGGGGGCTCGAGCAGTACTTC.

This chain connects TRBV29-1 to TRBJ2-7; 15 bases are a match to TRBD2. V gave up 7 bases and J gave up 4 bases; unmatched junction bases: 5. The CDR3 length is 14 residues. Germline V CDR1 and CDR2: SQVTM, ANQGSEA. The CDR3 sequence is CSGPGTSGRYEQYF. The CDR3, as DNA: TGCAGCGGACCAGGGACTAGCGGGAGGTACGAGCAGTACTTC.

The V call is TRBV30, the J call TRBJ2-2; either TRBD1 or TRBD2 may supply D (5 bases each). This CDR3 is built from 15 residues. Germline V gene sequence: CDR1 GTSNPN, CDR2 SVGIG (reference sequence). Trimming pared 7 bases from V and 0 bases from J, leaving 15 bases between. The CDR3 sequence is CAYLTGPSNTGELFF. As DNA, the CDR3 is TGTGCCTATTTAACGGGACCCTCGAACACCGGGGAGCTGTTTTTT.

The genes are TRBV2 and TRBJ2-1; 7 bases fit TRBD1. V lost 8 bases, J lost 7 bases, and 8 bases stayed unmatched. The CDR3 consists of 13 residues. Germline assignment: CDR1 SNHLY and CDR2 FYNNEI. Here the CDR3 reads CASRVRGQNEQFF. The DNA for the CDR3 is TGTGCCAGCCGGGTTAGGGGGCAAAATGAGCAGTTCTTC.

The chain combines TRBV30 with TRBJ2-3; 11 positions match TRBD2. Germline values: CDR1 GTSNPN, CDR2 SVGIG (reference sequence). V lost 1 base and J lost 3; bases outside the gene matches: 15. The CDR3 is 19 amino acids. Here the CDR3 reads CAWSAPRATSGSRTDTQYF. The CDR3 DNA follows: TGTGCCTGGAGTGCTCCTCGCGCCACTAGCGGGAGTCGTACAGATACGCAGTATTTT.

J is TRBJ2-7 and V is TRBV11-2; D call uncertain. The CDR3 sequence is 14 residues long. The V end lost 0 bases, the J end lost 0 bases, and 6 bases lay between the germline ends. Germline V gene sequence: CDR1 SGHAT, CDR2 FQNNGV. The CDR3 DNA follows: TGTGCCAGCAGCTTAGATTCGAGCTCCTACGAGCAGTACTTC. Its protein is CASSLDSSSYEQYF. Full variable domain (remainder filled in from reference TRBV11-2 and TRBJ2-7): EAGVAQSPRYKIIEKRQSVAFWCNPISGHATLYWYQQILGQGPKLLIQFQNNGVVDDSQLPKDRFSAERLKGVDSTLKIQPAKLEDSAVYLCASSLDSSSYEQYFGPGTRLTVT.

V usage is TRBV27 and J usage is TRBJ1-5, with D possibly being TRBD1 (6 bases). CDR1 and CDR2 from the germline V gene are MNHEY and SMNVEV (reference sequence). The V end was cut by 6 bases, the J end by 6 bases, with 12 bases between. The CDR3 runs to 13 residues. Here the CDR3 DNA reads TGTGCCAGCAGCTGGGGGGGCTTTCAGCCCCAGCATTTT. This translates into CASSWGGFQPQHF.

The rearrangement joins TRBV10-3 to TRBJ2-7; 8 nucleotides agree with TRBD1. The germline gives CDR1 ENHRY, CDR2 SYGVKD. The CDR3 sequence is 14 residues long. Germline trimming cut 7 bases from V and 5 bases from J; bases unmatched to any gene: 10. This CDR3 is CAINKSTGDNEQYF. In DNA form, the CDR3 reads TGTGCCATCAACAAATCGACAGGGGACAACGAGCAGTACTTC.

The V and J genes are TRBV30 and TRBJ2-2; no clear D gene. In germline, CDR1 is GTSNPN, CDR2 SVGIG (reference sequence). This CDR3 is built from 14 residues. The ends were cut back, 4 bases at V and 3 bases at J, with 12 bases in the middle. As DNA, the CDR3 is TGTGCCTGGAATCTGAGGACCCACACCGGGGAGCTGTTTTTT. Amino acid sequence: CAWNLRTHTGELFF. Full variable domain (remainder filled in from reference TRBV30 and TRBJ2-2): SQTIHQWPATLVQPVGSPLSLECTVEGTSNPNLYWYRQAAGRGLQLLFYSVGIGQISSEVPQNLSASRPQDRQFILSSKKLLLSDSGFYLCAWNLRTHTGELFFGEGSRLTVL.

The chain uses TRBV5-4 and TRBJ2-1; no definite D call. This CDR3 is 15 amino acids long. Between the trimmed V and J ends, which lost 1 base and 8 bases, there was a span of 16 bases. CDR1 SGHNT and CDR2 YYREEE come from the germline V gene (reference sequence). CDR3 protein: CASSLFGRRWDEQFF. The DNA of the CDR3 is TGTGCCAGCAGCTTGTTTGGGCGCCGGTGGGATGAGCAGTTCTTC.

This clone was counted a few times. The rearrangement uses TRBV5-1 and TRBJ2-1; 7 bases agree with TRBD1. The germline V gene has CDR1 SGHRS and CDR2 YFSETQ. Trimming took 4 bases from V and 5 from J; bases not matched to a gene: 18. The CDR3 runs 18 residues. The CDR3 sequence is CASSPADRRQSIHNEQFF. In nucleotides, the CDR3 is TGCGCCAGCAGCCCGGCGGACAGGCGACAATCTATTCACAATGAGCAGTTCTTC.

The V call is TRBV5-1, the J call TRBJ1-2; 7 bases line up with TRBD1. Trimming took 3 bases from V and 4 from J; bases not matched to a gene: 3. In germline, CDR1 is SGHRS, CDR2 YFSETQ. The CDR3 extends over 13 amino acids. The CDR3 DNA reads as TGCGCCAGCAGCTCAGGGGGGTCCTATGGCTACACCTTC. This gives the protein CASSSGGSYGYTF. Filled out from reference TRBV5-1 and TRBJ1-2, the complete variable domain reads KAGVTQTPRYLIKTRGQQVTLSCSPISGHRSVSWYQQTPGQGLQFLFEYFSETQRNKGNFPGRFSGRQFSNSRSEMNVSTLELGDSALYLCASSSGGSYGYTFGSGTRLTVV.

The genes are TRBV25-1 and TRBJ2-5; tentatively, D is TRBD1 (6 bases). This CDR3 spans 13 amino acids. The germline CDR1 and CDR2 sequences are MGHDK and SYGVNS. The V end was cut by 1 base, the J end by 6 bases, with 9 bases between. The CDR3 sequence: CASSESGAKTQYF. The CDR3 DNA follows: TGTGCCAGCAGTGAATCAGGGGCGAAGACCCAGTACTTC.

This clone has more than one count but fewer than ten. The chain joins TRBV29-1 to TRBJ2-7; TRBD2 is a possible D gene (6 bases). From germline, CDR1 is SQVTM and CDR2 ANQGSEA. CDR3 length equals 12 residues. V dropped 4 bases and J dropped 6 bases, with 13 bases sitting between them. DNA of the CDR3: TGCAGCGTTGGCGGGGAGTCAGCCGAGCAGTACTTC. This gives the protein CSVGGESAEQYF.

The rearrangement joins TRBV2 to TRBJ2-3; D gene uncertain. Between the trimmed V and J ends, which lost 3 bases and 8 bases, there was a span of 18 bases. This CDR3 has 15 amino acids. Germline lookup yields CDR1 SNHLY and CDR2 FYNNEI. CDR3 protein: CASSDIAEAVGTQYF. CDR3 DNA: TGTGCCAGCAGTGATATAGCCGAGGCGGTGGGTACGCAGTATTTT.

In this sample, this clone turned up a few times. CDR3 loop: CSVEGGGDSSYEQYF. CDR3 sequence (DNA): TGCAGCGTTGAAGGGGGTGGGGACAGCTCCTACGAGCAGTACTTC. This chain links TRBV29-1 with TRBJ2-7; 7 bases agree with TRBD1. From germline, CDR1 is SQVTM and CDR2 ANQGSEA. After removal of 1 base from V and 0 bases from J, the junction contained 6 bases not matched to a gene. The CDR3 consists of 15 residues.